This T cell receptor (beta chain) was obtained from a study of blood T cell repertoires in COVID-19. Study overall: Researchers got acute and convalescent COVID-19 samples from the United States, Italy and Spain. Nucleic acid was either cDNA or gDNA, and it came from T cells, B-cell-depleted T cells, or PBMCs.

In the study's own analysis: For nucleated cells, counts were estimated from reference gene primer amplification. Assay: immunoSEQ multiplex PCR; the TCRdb copy retains only in-frame clones and omits some. The DNA gave D and trimming, while V, J and clone size come from that table. Of 400,000 to 450,000 clones listed, roughly 89% are singletons. There are 14 residues in the CDR3. V shed 5 bases, J shed 2 bases, and the junction held 2 bases outside the gene matches. The germline gives CDR1 LNHDA, CDR2 SQIVND (reference sequence). This rearrangement joins TRBV19 to TRBJ2-1, with TRBD2 matching 8 bases. This clonotype was sampled from a young man with COVID-19, enrolled during active disease. Input material: peripheral blood. The CDR3 DNA follows: TGTGCCAGTAGTCGGGGGGGCACCTACAATGAGCAGTTCTTC. Protein product: CASSRGGTYNEQFF.